Each of the 20 T cell receptor beta chains below was sequenced from the same sample in a study of T cell repertoires in cytomegalovirus infection. For these TCRs, the target antigens are not known. TCRdb processed the reads anew with MiXCR; each CDR3 protein has one entry. The data show 400,000 to 600,000 distinct CDR3 sequences, about 42% seen once. Material: cultured PBMCs, obtained from culture after CMV antigen stimulation. The receptor set was obtained from a human donor in good health (CMV status not recorded). Some clones in this sample may be carry-over from other donors' samples.

The chain employs TRBV29-1 and TRBJ2-1; D is possibly TRBD1 (5 bases). V shed 4 bases and J shed 5 bases, with 18 bases lying between them. Germline V gene data show CDR1 as SQVTM and CDR2 as ANQGSEA. The length of the CDR3 is 15 residues. CDR3 residues: CSVANSRMTDNEQFF. In nucleotides, the CDR3 is TGCAGCGTTGCGAACTCCCGGATGACAGACAATGAGCAGTTCTTC.

This clonotype appeared a few times. The chain recombines TRBV5-1 with TRBJ2-5, with TRBD2 matching 9 bases. Germline loops: CDR1 SGHRS, CDR2 YFSETQ. The ends lost 3 bases at V and 5 bases at J; junction bases unmatched: 11. The CDR3 extends over 16 amino acids. Here the CDR3 DNA reads TGCGCCAGCAGCTCCCGTCCGGGACTAGCTCGCGAGACCCAGTACTTC. It translates to CASSSRPGLARETQYF.

To note about this clonotype: Compared with germline, one end of the junction differs, possibly owing to a read error. V usage is TRBV28 and J usage is TRBJ1-2, with D unclear. From germline, CDR1 is MDHEN and CDR2 SYDVKM. The CDR3 is made up of 11 amino acids. CDR3 loop: CASSSSLGSGF. The CDR3, as DNA: TGTGCCAGCAGTTCCTCATTGGGCTCCGGCTTC.

The table lists this clonotype with a few counts. The chain employs TRBV15 and TRBJ2-3; no definite D call. CDR3 size: 13 residues. Germline lookup yields CDR1 LNHNV and CDR2 YYDKDF (reference sequence). V dropped 0 bases and J dropped 3 bases, with 4 bases sitting between them. This CDR3 is CATSRDPTDTQYF. DNA for the CDR3: TGTGCCACCAGCAGAGATCCTACAGATACGCAGTATTTT.

This clonotype occurred a few times. J is TRBJ1-1 and V is TRBV12-3 or TRBV12-4, with D perhaps TRBD1 (6 bases). V dropped 6 bases and J dropped 4 bases, with 12 bases sitting between them. This CDR3 has 13 amino acids. DNA for the CDR3: TGTGCCAGCAGGAAACAGGGAGGCACTGAAGCTTTCTTT. Translating it yields CASRKQGGTEAFF.

The rearrangement joins TRBV5-4 to TRBJ1-4; D uncertain. Germline values: CDR1 SGHNT, CDR2 YYREEE (reference sequence). The CDR3 is 14 amino acids. V gave up 0 bases and J gave up 5 bases, with 8 bases separating them. The CDR3 region has the DNA TGTGCCAGCAGCTTGGAGGGAGTGAATGAAAAACTGTTTTTT. Its translation: CASSLEGVNEKLFF.

The chain uses TRBV3-1 and TRBJ2-5; 7 nucleotides line up with TRBD2. Germline CDR1 LGHDT, CDR2 YNNKEL (reference sequence). J lost 4 bases, V lost 1 base, and 6 bases had no gene match. There are 15 residues in the CDR3. The CDR3 sequence: CASSQAGLGSETQYF. As DNA, the CDR3 is TGTGCCAGCAGCCAAGCCGGACTAGGGTCAGAGACCCAGTACTTC.

The CDR3, as DNA: TGTGCCAGCAAACGACAGGGTAGGCGGGAGGCCTACAATGAGCAGTTCTTC. Its protein is CASKRQGRREAYNEQFF. The V and J genes are TRBV7-9 and TRBJ2-1; D perhaps matches TRBD2 (8 bases). The CDR3 sequence is 17 residues long. Germline V gives CDR1 SEHNR, CDR2 FQNEAQ (reference sequence). Trimming removed 7 bases at V and 2 bases at J, with 21 bases between.

The chain couples TRBV6-5 to TRBJ2-5; D gene ambiguous. The CDR3 is 14 residues long. V dropped 0 bases and J dropped 5 bases, with 10 bases sitting between them. Germline-derived CDR1 and CDR2 are MNHEY and SVGAGI. The CDR3 sequence is CASSYSDGSETQYF. The CDR3 coding sequence is TGTGCCAGCAGTTACTCGGACGGATCGGAGACCCAGTACTTC.

The sample holds a few counts of this clonotype. The rearrangement links TRBV12-3 or TRBV12-4 to TRBJ1-4; D unclear. This CDR3 has 13 residues. Between the trimmed V and J ends, which lost 6 bases and 7 bases, there was a span of 12 bases. For the CDR3, the DNA is TGTGCCAGCAGCTACCTAGGTGGTGAAAAACTGTTTTTT. Protein sequence: CASSYLGGEKLFF.

In this sample, this clonotype turned up a few times. The chain couples TRBV7-9 to TRBJ2-3; 7 bases align to TRBD1. J lost 7 bases, V lost 5 bases, and 12 bases had no gene match. The CDR3 is made up of 15 amino acids. Germline-derived CDR1 and CDR2 are SEHNR and FQNEAQ (reference sequence). CDR3 protein: CASSRITGTENTQYF. In DNA form, the CDR3 reads TGTGCCAGCAGCCGAATAACCGGGACAGAAAATACGCAGTATTTT.

This clonotype is a singleton in its sample. V is TRBV12-3 or TRBV12-4 and J is TRBJ1-6; D unresolved. Deletions cut 4 bases from V and 0 bases from J, with 10 bases between. CDR3 size: 16 residues. CDR3 region: CASSSSPSSYNSPLHF. The CDR3 DNA follows: TGTGCCAGCAGTTCCTCCCCAAGCTCCTATAATTCACCCCTCCACTTT.

This clonotype was counted only a few times. The chain links TRBV6-2 or TRBV6-3 to TRBJ2-7, with D unresolved. The V gene's germline CDR1 is MNHEY and CDR2 SVGEGT. Trimming took off 5 bases at V and 9 bases at J, with 32 bases between the two ends. CDR3 length equals 18 residues. CDR3: CASSPQFPSPTTAVGQYF. CDR3 sequence (DNA): TGTGCCAGCAGTCCCCAGTTCCCAAGCCCTACCACAGCCGTTGGGCAGTACTTC.

This clonotype was observed a few times. V gene TRBV12-3 or TRBV12-4 combines with J gene TRBJ2-1; 7 positions match TRBD1. Losses at the gene ends were 4 bases for V and 3 bases for J; bases not matched to a gene: 6. The CDR3 has 15 residues. The DNA of the CDR3 is TGTGCCAGCAGTTCCCGGCCAGGGGGCTACAATGAGCAGTTCTTC. Translated, it gives CASSSRPGGYNEQFF.

This chain joins TRBV15 and TRBJ1-2, with TRBD1 as a possible D gene (6 bases). Germline values: CDR1 LNHNV, CDR2 YYDKDF (reference sequence). This CDR3 is 14 amino acids long. Trimming removed 5 bases from V and 4 bases from J, with 14 bases in between. CDR3 protein: CATSPGGSAYGYTF. The CDR3 DNA is TGTGCCACCAGCCCGGGGGGCAGTGCCTATGGCTACACCTTC.

This clonotype was seen a handful of times. The chain recombines TRBV7-2 with TRBJ2-3; 7 bases line up with TRBD1. CDR3 length: 17 amino acids. V dropped 1 base and J dropped 2; count of bases not matched to a gene: 9. Germline CDR1 reads SGHTA; CDR2 reads FQGNSA. CDR3 DNA: TGTGCCAGCAGCTTAGTTTCGGGCAGGGGGTCCACAGATACGCAGTATTTT. Its translation is CASSLVSGRGSTDTQYF.

The V gene is TRBV7-2, the J gene TRBJ2-1; 7 bases fit TRBD2. The CDR3 extends over 13 amino acids. V was pared by 3 bases and J by 13 bases, with 9 bases of the junction left unmatched. Looked up from germline, CDR1 is SGHTA and CDR2 is FQGNSA. CDR3 sequence: CASSFGREDHQFF. CDR3 in DNA: TGTGCCAGCAGCTTCGGTCGGGAGGATCACCAGTTCTTC.

This clonotype turned up a few times. This chain links TRBV6-1 with TRBJ2-3; 11 positions agree with TRBD2. V was clipped by 6 bases and J by 2 bases; unmatched bases: 10. Germline V gene lookup returns CDR1 MNHNS and CDR2 SASEGT. CDR3 length: 17 amino acids. CDR3 region: CASSNPQTSGNTDTQYF. For the CDR3, the DNA is TGTGCCAGCAGCAATCCTCAGACTAGCGGGAACACAGATACGCAGTATTTT.

The V and J genes are TRBV29-1 and TRBJ1-4; perhaps TRBD1 as D (6 bases). CDR3 length: 13 residues. Germline V lookup: CDR1 SQVTM, CDR2 ANQGSEA. Trimming left V 6 bases short and J 5 bases short, with 13 bases between. The CDR3 spells CSVRGAENEKLFF. The CDR3 nucleotides are TGCAGCGTCCGGGGGGCTGAGAATGAAAAACTGTTTTTT.

V is TRBV7-2 and J is TRBJ2-2; D is unresolved. V was pared by 1 base and J by 4 bases, with 4 bases between. The germline V gene has CDR1 SGHTA and CDR2 FQGNSA. The CDR3 consists of 13 residues. This CDR3 reads CASSLDATGELFF. For the CDR3, the DNA is TGTGCCAGCAGCTTAGATGCCACCGGGGAGCTGTTTTTT.